This TCR beta chain was obtained from a study of T cells in Graves' hyperthyroidism and ophthalmopathy (dated by TCRdb to between 2019 and 2020). For the wider study: Peripheral blood samples were taken at initial diagnosis, before any treatment was given. The paper reports TCR Vbeta CDR3 sequencing of approximately 130 peripheral blood samples: 40 or so ophthalmopathy, under 85 hyperthyroidism and some 17 progressor patients. After sampling, hyperthyroidism patients received methimazole starting at 30 mg daily, and ophthalmopathy patients received high-dose intravenous methylprednisolone. An independent validation cohort of about 19 hyperthyroidism patients and over 15 patients who later progressed to ophthalmopathy tested prospective prediction of ophthalmopathy. To identify TCR V-J signatures that set the groups apart, the researchers used a discovery cohort of 100 or so patients, made up of roughly 45 with Graves' ophthalmopathy and 55 to 65 with stable Graves' hyperthyroidism. The roughly 99 discovery patients were divided at random into training and test sets in a 7:3 ratio. In roughly six Graves' hyperthyroidism patients, the study also compared T-cell repertoires from thyroid tissue with T-cell repertoires from blood.

With respect to this clonotype: Its specific antigen is unknown. A clone one base away is much larger, so this may be a read error.

CDR1 and CDR2 are read off the germline V gene as KGHSH and LQKENI. The CDR3 contains 18 residues, cysteine and phenylalanine counted. The retained sequence is limited to the CDR3, 54 bases, with the frame set at the first base. What the authors observed across the whole study: A model built on a 13 V-J signature distinguished ophthalmopathy from stable hyperthyroidism, reaching around 90% sensitivity and under 84% specificity in cross-validation and 80%/75% in testing. Blood samples also contained most of the expanded thyroid clonotypes (frequency above 0.001), which suggests that blood repertoires may reflect thyroid immune responses. No statistical method was used to fix the sample size in advance, and group allocation was not hidden from the investigators. During validation, the model predicted progression to ophthalmopathy a median of approximately 6 months ahead of onset, with 70.59% sensitivity and more than 72% specificity.

Amplification of TCR beta CDR3 regions was carried out from RNA transcripts. For the first round of RT-PCR on the TCR CDR3, the HTBI primer set was used together with the Qiagen OneStep RT-PCR kit. The libraries were constructed in a second round of multiplex PCR and then size-selected and purified. Paired-end sequencing of the libraries was performed with 100 bp reads on an Illumina HiSeq2000. From the authors' description of their analysis: SOAPnuke was used to process the raw data, throwing out any read that contained adapters or uncalled bases, had a mean Phred below 15, or lacked an exact constant-primer or identifier match. COPE v1.2.5 was used to merge high-quality paired reads, and clonotypes were defined as unique nucleotide sequences. MiTCR v1.1 was used to align clonotypes to the IMGT TRBV, TRBD and TRBJ reference segments. The analysis included only V-J combinations with a frequency above 0.0001, which together covered 99% to 99.2% of the repertoires. The TCS score was defined as F50 (clonal expansion) divided by E x V (chaos), with BLOSUM62-based TCRdist calculated between CDR3 peptides within each V-J. Welch's t-statistics and random forest reduced roughly 540 V-J features to 13, which were used in a naive Bayes classifier (R e1071). Clones were called with MiXCR by TCRdb after fastp trimmed the public reads at Q25, and only in-frame beta chains were retained. CDR3 protein duplicates are merged, each entry listing the most common genes and DNA. TCRdb's processing, not the authors', yielded these V and J calls. Recorded for this sample are fewer than 650,000 distinct CDR3 sequences; about 15% of them occurred a single time. Of the sample, 11% to 15% falls within the top ten clones.

Stable Graves' hyperthyroidism was defined as the absence of progression to ophthalmopathy over 18 months of follow-up. The hyperthyroidism patients were between 18 and 65 years old and newly diagnosed, with a disease duration of less than 2 months. Patients with uncontrolled infections, other autoimmune diseases, pregnancy or lactation were excluded. Diagnoses were established on the basis of clinical symptoms, serum thyroxine and TRAb, thyroid ultrasound, and orbital computed tomography. PBMCs were separated from 10 ml of fresh peripheral blood using Ficoll-Paque density gradient centrifugation. Total RNA was extracted with Trizol reagent, and quality was checked on an Agilent 2100 Bioanalyzer.

The sequence was collected from a woman between 40 and 50 years old with Graves' hyperthyroidism. This chain is built from TRBV18 and TRBJ2-3; TRBD2 aligns with 11 central bases. Input material: blood. Read as DNA, the sequence is TGTACCAGCTCACCTTCCGCTAGCGGGAGGCTCAGCACAGATACGCAGTATTTT. It is translated as CTSSPSASGRLSTDTQYF.